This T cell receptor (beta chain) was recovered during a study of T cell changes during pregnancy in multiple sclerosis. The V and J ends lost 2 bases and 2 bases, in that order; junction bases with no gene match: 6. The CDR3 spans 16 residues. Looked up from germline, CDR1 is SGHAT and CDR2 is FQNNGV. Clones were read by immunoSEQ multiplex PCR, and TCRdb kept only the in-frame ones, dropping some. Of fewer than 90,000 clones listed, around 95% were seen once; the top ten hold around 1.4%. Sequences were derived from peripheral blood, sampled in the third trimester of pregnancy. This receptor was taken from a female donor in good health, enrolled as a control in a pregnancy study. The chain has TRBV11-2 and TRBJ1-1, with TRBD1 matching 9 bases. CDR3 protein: CASSLWDRDLNTEAFF. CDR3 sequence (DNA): TGTGCCAGCAGCTTATGGGACAGGGACCTAAACACTGAAGCTTTCTTT. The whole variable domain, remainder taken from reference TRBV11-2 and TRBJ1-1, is EAGVAQSPRYKIIEKRQSVAFWCNPISGHATLYWYQQILGQGPKLLIQFQNNGVVDDSQLPKDRFSAERLKGVDSTLKIQPAKLEDSAVYLCASSLWDRDLNTEAFFGQGTRLTVV.